This entry lists 15 T cell receptor beta chains sequenced from one sample in a study of T cells after yellow fever vaccination. A single record per CDR3 protein comes from TCRdb applying MiXCR to the 5' RACE reads. The data contain 240,000 or so distinct CDR3 sequences, 6% to 7.5% of them singletons. The sequencing here drew on CD4+ T cells sorted from PBMCs, taken 15 days after the yellow fever booster vaccination. These receptors came from a man younger than 45 who received the YFV17D yellow fever vaccine.

The J gene is TRBJ2-7, the V gene TRBV4-3; TRBD2 matches at 8 bases. The junction had 7 bases not matched to a gene; V was cut back by 1 base and J by 5 bases. The CDR3 is 15 amino acids. Germline V lookup: CDR1 LGHNA, CDR2 YSLEER. The CDR3 sequence is CASSQGRRGEDEQYF. The CDR3 nucleotides read TGCGCCAGCAGCCAAGGCCGGCGGGGGGAGGACGAGCAGTACTTC.

This clonotype was seen ten or more times. This chain connects TRBV10-2 to TRBJ1-5; no firm D call. CDR3 length: 13 amino acids. V was pared by 6 bases and J by 0 bases, with 6 bases between. Per germline, CDR1 WSHSY and CDR2 SAAADI. The CDR3 sequence: CASRWNSNQPQHF. CDR3 sequence (DNA): TGCGCCAGCAGATGGAATAGCAATCAGCCCCAGCATTTT.

This clonotype occurred many times. The rearrangement joins TRBV7-9 to TRBJ1-1; no reliable D call. CDR3 length: 11 amino acids. The germline V gene encodes CDR1 SEHNR and CDR2 FQNEAQ (reference sequence). Trimming stripped 2 bases from V and 8 bases from J, with 6 bases between. CDR3 nucleotide sequence: TGTGCCAGCAGCTTATCTATAGAAGCTTTCTTT. It yields the protein CASSLSIEAFF.

In this sample, this clonotype turned up many times. CDR3 bases: TGTGCCAGCAGCCACCTTGTAGCCCGTTATGGCTACACCTTC. Protein product: CASSHLVARYGYTF. The chain is built from TRBV12-3 or TRBV12-4 and TRBJ1-2, with D unresolved. CDR3 length: 14 residues. Trimming left V 6 bases short and J 5 bases short, with 16 bases between.

The rearrangement joins TRBV12-3 or TRBV12-4 to TRBJ2-7; 8 bases are a match to TRBD2. This CDR3 spans 15 amino acids. The trim removed 6 bases at V and 2 bases at J, leaving 9 bases unmatched. CDR3 sequence reads: CASRGPGLVAYEQYF. The DNA of the CDR3 is TGTGCCAGCAGAGGACCGGGACTAGTGGCCTACGAGCAGTACTTC.

This clonotype was counted many times. The chain carries TRBV20-1 and TRBJ2-5; D is possibly TRBD1 (6 bases). The CDR3 consists of 14 residues. CDR1 is DFQATT and CDR2 is SNEGSKA in the germline V gene (reference sequence). The ends were cut back, 5 bases at V and 3 bases at J, with 16 bases in the middle. In DNA form, the CDR3 reads TGCAGTGCTCTAAGGAGGCGGACAGAAGAGACCCAGTACTTC. This sequence encodes CSALRRRTEETQYF.

As for this clonotype: This could be a read error, since a much larger clone is one nucleotide away. The chain has TRBV4-3 and TRBJ2-7, with a possible D match to TRBD1 (5 bases). The CDR3 totals 13 residues. CDR1 is LGHNA and CDR2 is YSLEER in the germline V gene. The CDR3 loop is CDSSQSGKDEQYF. CDR3 in DNA: TGCGACAGCAGCCAGTCAGGGAAAGACGAGCAGTACTTC.

This clonotype was observed a few times. The CDR3 loop reads CASSRNLATSLLEQYF. CDR3 bases: TGTGCCAGCAGCCGAAATCTGGCGACTAGCCTCCTCGAGCAGTACTTC. The chain carries TRBV7-9 and TRBJ2-7, with 7 nucleotides matching TRBD2. The V and J ends lost 5 bases and 6 bases, in that order; junction bases with no gene match: 16. In germline, CDR1 is SEHNR, CDR2 FQNEAQ (reference sequence). This CDR3 is built from 16 residues.

Many counts were recorded for this clonotype. The chain employs TRBV29-1 and TRBJ2-1; 9 bases agree with TRBD2. Germline V CDR1 and CDR2: SQVTM, ANQGSEA. With 7 bases clipped from V and 2 bases from J, the junction kept 3 bases outside the gene matches. This CDR3 comprises 13 residues. The CDR3 DNA sequence: TGCAGCGCCGCGGGGGGGCCCTACAATGAGCAGTTCTTC. Residues: CSAAGGPYNEQFF.

At least ten counts were recorded for this clonotype. The chain is built from TRBV10-3 and TRBJ2-2; 9 bases are shared with TRBD2. CDR1 ENHRY and CDR2 SYGVKD come from the germline V gene. The CDR3 contains 14 residues. Trimming at V came to 5 bases and at J to 5 bases, leaving 3 bases not matched to a gene. The CDR3 is CAISLAGETGELFF. In nucleotides, the CDR3 is TGTGCCATCAGTTTAGCGGGAGAGACCGGGGAGCTGTTTTTT.

The V gene is TRBV6-6, the J gene TRBJ2-7; D gene uncertain. V was trimmed by 6 bases and J by 5 bases, leaving 14 bases between them. Germline loops: CDR1 MNHNY, CDR2 SVGAGI (reference sequence). The CDR3 has 13 amino acids. CDR3 sequence: CASSRRRQDEQYF. The CDR3 DNA sequence: TGTGCCAGCAGCAGACGCCGACAAGACGAGCAGTACTTC.

This rearrangement joins TRBV6-1 to TRBJ2-7; D is perhaps TRBD2 (6 bases). Trimming took 7 bases from V and 3 from J, leaving 10 bases between them. The length of the CDR3 is 12 residues. Per the germline V gene, CDR1 is MNHNS and CDR2 is SASEGT. In DNA, the CDR3 is TGTGCCAGCAAGCAGCGGGTCTACGAGCAGTACTTC. This encodes CASKQRVYEQYF.

The sample holds one count of this clonotype. A much larger clonotype is one base distant, so this may be a read error. The V call is TRBV24-1, the J call TRBJ2-1; D gene uncertain. Germline V gene data show CDR1 as KGHDR and CDR2 as SFDVKD. The CDR3 is 13 amino acids. CDR3 region: CATSRHPWGEHFF. The CDR3 coding sequence is TGTGCCACCAGTAGACATCCCTGGGGTGAGCACTTCTTC.

The V call is TRBV19, the J call TRBJ1-1, with D perhaps matching TRBD1 (6 bases). Trimming cost V 7 bases and J 0 bases, with 15 bases left between them. The germline gives CDR1 LNHDA, CDR2 SQIVND (reference sequence). The CDR3 is 15 residues long. The CDR3 loop reads CASKPWTDMNTEAFF. As DNA, the CDR3 is TGTGCCAGTAAACCTTGGACAGACATGAACACTGAAGCTTTCTTT.

This clonotype was recorded a few times. The rearrangement links TRBV20-1 to TRBJ2-3; no clear D gene. In germline, CDR1 is DFQATT, CDR2 SNEGSKA (reference sequence). Trimming shortened V by 2 bases and J by 0 bases, and 9 bases separated the two germline ends. There are 14 residues in the CDR3. CDR3 DNA: TGCAGTGCTAGACCCGGCGCTAGCACAGATACGCAGTATTTT. It translates to CSARPGASTDTQYF.